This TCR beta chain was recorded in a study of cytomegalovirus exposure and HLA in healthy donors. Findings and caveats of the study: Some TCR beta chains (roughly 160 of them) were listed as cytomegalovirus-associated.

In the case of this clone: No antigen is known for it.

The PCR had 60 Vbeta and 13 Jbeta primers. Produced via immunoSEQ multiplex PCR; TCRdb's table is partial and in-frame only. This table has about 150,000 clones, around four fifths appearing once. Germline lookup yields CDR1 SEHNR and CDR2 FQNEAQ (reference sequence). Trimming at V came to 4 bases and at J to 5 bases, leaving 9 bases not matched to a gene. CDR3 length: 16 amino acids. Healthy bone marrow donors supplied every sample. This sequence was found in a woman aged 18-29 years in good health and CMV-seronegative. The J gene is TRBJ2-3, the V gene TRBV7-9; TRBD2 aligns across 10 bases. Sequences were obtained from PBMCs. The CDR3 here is CASSSSGGGRGDTQYF. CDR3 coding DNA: TGTGCCAGCAGCTCAAGCGGGGGGGGCCGTGGAGATACGCAGTATTTT.